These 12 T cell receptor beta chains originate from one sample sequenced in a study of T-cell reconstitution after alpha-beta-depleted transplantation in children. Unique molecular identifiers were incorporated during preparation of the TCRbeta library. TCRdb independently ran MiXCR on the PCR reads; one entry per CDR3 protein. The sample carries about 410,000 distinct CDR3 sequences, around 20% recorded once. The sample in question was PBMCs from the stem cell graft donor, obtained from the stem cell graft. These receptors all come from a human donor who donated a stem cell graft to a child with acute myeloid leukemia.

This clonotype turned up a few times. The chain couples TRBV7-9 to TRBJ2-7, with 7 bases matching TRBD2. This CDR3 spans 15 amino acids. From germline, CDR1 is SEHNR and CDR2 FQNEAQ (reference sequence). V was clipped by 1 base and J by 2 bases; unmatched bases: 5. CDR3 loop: CASSLGLADAYEQYF. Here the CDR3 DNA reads TGTGCCAGCAGCTTAGGCCTAGCGGATGCCTACGAGCAGTACTTC.

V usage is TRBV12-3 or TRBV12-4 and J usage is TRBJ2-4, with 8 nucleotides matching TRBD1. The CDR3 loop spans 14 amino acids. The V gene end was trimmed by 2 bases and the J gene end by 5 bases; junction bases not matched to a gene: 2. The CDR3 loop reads CASSLRQGQNIQYF. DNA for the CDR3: TGTGCCAGCAGTTTAAGACAGGGGCAAAACATTCAGTACTTC.

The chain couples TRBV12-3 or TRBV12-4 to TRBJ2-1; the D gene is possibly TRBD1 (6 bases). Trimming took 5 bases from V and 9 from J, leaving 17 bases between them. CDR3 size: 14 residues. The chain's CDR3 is CASSQQGKAAEQFF. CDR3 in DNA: TGTGCCAGCAGTCAACAGGGCAAGGCCGCTGAGCAGTTCTTC.

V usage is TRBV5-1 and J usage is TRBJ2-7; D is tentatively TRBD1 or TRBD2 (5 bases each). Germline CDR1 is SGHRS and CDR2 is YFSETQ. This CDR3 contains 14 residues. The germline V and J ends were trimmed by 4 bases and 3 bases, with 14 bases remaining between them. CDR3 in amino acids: CASSVGPGDYEQYF. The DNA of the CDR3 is TGCGCCAGCAGCGTGGGGCCCGGGGACTACGAGCAGTACTTC.

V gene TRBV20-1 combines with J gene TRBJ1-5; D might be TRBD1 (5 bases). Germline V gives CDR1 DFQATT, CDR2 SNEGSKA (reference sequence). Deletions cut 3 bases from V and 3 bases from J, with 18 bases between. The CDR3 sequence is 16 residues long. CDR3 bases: TGCAGTGCTAGCCCTCTTATCGGGGACCTCAATCAGCCCCAGCATTTT. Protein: CSASPLIGDLNQPQHF.

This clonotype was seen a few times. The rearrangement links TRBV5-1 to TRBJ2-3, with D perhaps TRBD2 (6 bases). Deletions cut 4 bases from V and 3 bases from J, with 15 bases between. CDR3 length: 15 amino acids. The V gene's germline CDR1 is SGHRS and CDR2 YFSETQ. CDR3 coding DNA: TGCGCCAGCAGCCTCCACTCGCGGGAAACAGATACGCAGTATTTT. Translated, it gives CASSLHSRETDTQYF.

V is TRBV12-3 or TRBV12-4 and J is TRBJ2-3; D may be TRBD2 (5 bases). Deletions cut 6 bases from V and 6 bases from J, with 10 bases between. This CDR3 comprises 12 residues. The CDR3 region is CASREDFDTQYF. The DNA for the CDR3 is TGTGCCAGCAGGGAGGACTTCGATACGCAGTATTTT.

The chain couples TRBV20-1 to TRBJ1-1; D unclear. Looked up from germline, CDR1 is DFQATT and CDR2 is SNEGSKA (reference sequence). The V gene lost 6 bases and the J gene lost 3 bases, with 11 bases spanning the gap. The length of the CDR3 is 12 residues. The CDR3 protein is CSALTTDTEAFF. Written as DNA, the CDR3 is TGCAGTGCCCTCACTACGGACACTGAAGCTTTCTTT.

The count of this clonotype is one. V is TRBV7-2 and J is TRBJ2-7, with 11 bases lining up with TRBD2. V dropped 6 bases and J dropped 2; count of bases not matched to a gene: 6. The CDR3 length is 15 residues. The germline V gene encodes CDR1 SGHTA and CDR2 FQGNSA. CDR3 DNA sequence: TGTGCCAGCAGTCGCGCTAGCGGGAGGACCTACGAGCAGTACTTC. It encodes CASSRASGRTYEQYF.

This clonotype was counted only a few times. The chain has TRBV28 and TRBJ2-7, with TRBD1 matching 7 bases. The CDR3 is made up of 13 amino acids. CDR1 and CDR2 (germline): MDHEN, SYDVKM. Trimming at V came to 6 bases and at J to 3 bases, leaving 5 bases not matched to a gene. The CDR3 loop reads CASRGDRFYEQYF. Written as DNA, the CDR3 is TGTGCCAGCAGGGGGGACAGATTCTACGAGCAGTACTTC.

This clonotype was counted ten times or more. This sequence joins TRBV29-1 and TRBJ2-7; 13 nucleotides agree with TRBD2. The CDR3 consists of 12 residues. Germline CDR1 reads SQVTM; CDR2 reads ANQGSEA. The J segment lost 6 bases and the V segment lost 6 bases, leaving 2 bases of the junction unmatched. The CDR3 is CSVGLAGVEQYF. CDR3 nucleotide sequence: TGCAGCGTCGGACTAGCGGGAGTCGAGCAGTACTTC.

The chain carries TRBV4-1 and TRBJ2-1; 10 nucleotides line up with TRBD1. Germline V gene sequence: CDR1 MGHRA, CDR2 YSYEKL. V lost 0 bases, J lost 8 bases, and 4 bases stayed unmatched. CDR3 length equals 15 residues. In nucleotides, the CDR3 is TGCGCCAGCAGCCAAGAGGGACAGGGGTTGGATGAGCAGTTCTTC. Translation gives CASSQEGQGLDEQFF.